A selection of T cell receptor beta chains follows, all from one sample in a study of blood T cells in healthy people across ages. One entry per CDR3 protein, called by TCRdb with MiXCR from the 5' RACE reads. Of some 760,000 distinct CDR3 sequences listed, around a quarter are singletons. The sample also formed part of further work on T cells of mothers and their children.

The specimen sequenced was blood. These receptors were taken from a boy aged 10-17 years in good health. CDR3s include the opening cysteine and the closing phenylalanine or tryptophan. D genes are given only for firm matches. Rows may omit the clone size; those that give it use once, few, many or a size class.

j_gene,v_gene,d_gene,abundance,len,CDR3aa,CDR3nt
TRBJ1-5,TRBV24-1,-,-,13,CATGETGLGPQHF,TGTGCCACCGGTGAAACAGGTCTTGGGCCCCAGCATTTT
TRBJ2-7,TRBV4-3,-,few,16,CASSQGIGVNSYEQYF,TGCGCCAGCAGCCAAGGTATCGGGGTCAACTCCTACGAGCAGTACTTC
TRBJ2-1,TRBV18,-,-,15,CASSGIQSSYNEQFF,TGTGCCAGCTCAGGAATTCAAAGCTCCTACAATGAGCAGTTCTTC
TRBJ1-1,TRBV11-3,-,-,17,CASSLEGYGTPNTEAFF,TGTGCCAGCAGCTTAGAAGGATACGGCACCCCGAACACTGAAGCTTTCTTT
TRBJ1-1,TRBV7-2,-,-,18,CASSLGSGASSLNTEAFF,TGTGCCAGCAGCTTGGGGTCGGGCGCGAGTAGTCTAAACACTGAAGCTTTCTTT
TRBJ2-5,TRBV5-1,-,few,13,CASSLGDSETQYF,TGCGCCAGCAGCTTGGGGGACTCAGAGACCCAGTACTTC
TRBJ1-2,TRBV6-5,-,-,13,CASSYRRGNGYTF,TGTGCCAGCAGTTATAGGAGGGGTAATGGCTACACCTTC
TRBJ1-5,TRBV20-1,TRBD1,-,14,CSASTGKGNQPQHF,TGCAGTGCTTCGACAGGGAAGGGCAATCAGCCCCAGCATTTT
TRBJ2-3,TRBV29-1,-,-,14,CSAPLGGATDTQYF,TGCAGCGCTCCGCTCGGGGGCGCGACAGATACGCAGTATTTT
TRBJ2-1,TRBV6-6,-,few,16,CASSYSDGYSYNEQFF,TGTGCCAGCAGTTACTCAGACGGATACTCCTACAATGAGCAGTTCTTC
TRBJ2-1,TRBV5-1,-,-,11,CASRFHNEQFF,TGCGCCAGCCGCTTCCATAATGAGCAGTTCTTC
TRBJ1-2,TRBV12-3/TRBV12-4,TRBD1,few,14,CASSLVPDRHGYTF,TGTGCCAGCAGTTTAGTACCGGACAGGCACGGCTACACCTTC
TRBJ2-3,TRBV7-9,TRBD2,-,15,CASSLPGTSGDTQYF,TGTGCCAGCAGCTTACCTGGGACTAGCGGAGATACGCAGTATTTT
TRBJ2-5,TRBV21-1,-,-,19,CASSPLGTSDWQEKETQYF,TGTGCCAGCAGCCCCCTTGGGACTAGTGATTGGCAGGAAAAAGAGACCCAGTACTTC
TRBJ2-3,TRBV7-2,TRBD2,-,17,CASSLRLAGVITDTRYF,TGTGCCAGCAGCTTAAGACTAGCGGGGGTGATCACAGATACGCGGTATTTT
TRBJ1-6,TRBV11-2,-,-,13,CASSTGTVAPLHF,TGTGCCAGCAGCACCGGGACGGTTGCACCCCTCCACTTT
TRBJ1-4,TRBV29-1,-,few,13,CSVSDGLNEKLFF,TGCAGCGTTTCGGACGGACTTAATGAAAAACTGTTTTTT
TRBJ2-7,TRBV6-5,TRBD2,few,15,CASRLAGVKSYEQYF,TGTGCCAGCAGGTTAGCGGGGGTTAAATCCTACGAGCAGTACTTC
TRBJ2-1,TRBV4-3,TRBD2,-,15,CASSQDREAHNEQFF,TGCGCCAGCAGCCAAGATCGGGAGGCCCACAATGAGCAGTTCTTC
TRBJ1-5,TRBV19,-,-,13,CASTGQINQPQHF,TGTGCCAGTACGGGCCAGATCAATCAGCCCCAGCATTTT
TRBJ2-7,TRBV5-1,-,-,14,CASSGGRDSYEQYF,TGCGCCAGCAGCGGGGGGCGGGACTCCTACGAGCAGTACTTC
TRBJ1-5,TRBV6-1,-,few,15,CASSEAWSSNQPQHF,TGTGCCAGCAGTGAAGCGTGGAGTAGCAATCAGCCCCAGCATTTT
TRBJ2-1,TRBV14,TRBD2,-,15,CASSPQTSGYNEQFF,TGTGCCAGTAGCCCTCAGACTAGCGGTTACAATGAGCAGTTCTTC
TRBJ2-7,TRBV28,-,few,13,CAIGGLSFYEQYF,TGTGCCATAGGGGGACTATCCTTCTACGAGCAGTACTTC
TRBJ1-2,TRBV9,-,few,15,CASSPLGGPNYGYTF,TGTGCCAGCAGCCCCCTCGGGGGGCCTAACTATGGCTACACCTTC
TRBJ1-6,TRBV7-9,-,few,13,CASSDTGDSPLHF,TGTGCCAGCAGCGATACAGGCGATTCACCCCTCCACTTT
TRBJ1-2,TRBV28,-,-,12,CASTDSYYGYTF,TGTGCCAGCACCGACAGCTACTATGGCTACACCTTC
TRBJ2-2,TRBV19,-,-,13,CASKGLDTGELFF,TGTGCCAGTAAGGGTTTGGACACCGGGGAGCTGTTTTTT
TRBJ1-5,TRBV20-1,TRBD1,few,14,CSARVGGYRQPQHF,TGCAGTGCTAGGGTAGGGGGCTATCGTCAGCCCCAGCATTTT
TRBJ2-1,TRBV29-1,-,-,14,CSVEQAPATNEQFF,TGCAGCGTTGAACAAGCACCAGCCACGAATGAGCAGTTCTTC
TRBJ1-2,TRBV20-1,-,-,11,CSAPDSYGYTF,TGCAGTGCCCCGGACAGCTATGGCTACACCTTC
TRBJ2-2,TRBV7-3,-,-,16,CASSPHVGYNTGELFF,TGTGCCAGCAGCCCCCATGTGGGGTATAACACCGGGGAGCTGTTTTTT
TRBJ1-4,TRBV28,TRBD1,-,15,CASSFQTGGDEKLFF,TGTGCCAGCAGTTTCCAGACAGGGGGCGATGAAAAACTGTTTTTT
TRBJ2-5,TRBV6-6,-,-,13,CASSSIESEAQYF,TGTGCCAGCAGCTCTATAGAATCGGAGGCCCAGTACTTC